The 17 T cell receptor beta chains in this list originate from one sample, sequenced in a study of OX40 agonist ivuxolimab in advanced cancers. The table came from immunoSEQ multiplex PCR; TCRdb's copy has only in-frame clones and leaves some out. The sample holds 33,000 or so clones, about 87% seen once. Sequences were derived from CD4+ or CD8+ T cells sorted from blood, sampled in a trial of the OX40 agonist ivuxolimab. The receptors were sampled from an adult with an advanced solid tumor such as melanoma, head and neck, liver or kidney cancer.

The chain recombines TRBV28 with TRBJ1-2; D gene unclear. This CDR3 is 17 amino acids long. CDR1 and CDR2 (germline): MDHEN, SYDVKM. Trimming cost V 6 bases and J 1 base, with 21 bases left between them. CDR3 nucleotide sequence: TGTGCCAGCAGCCTTAAAACCGGGGAAGATCATAACTATGGCTACACCTTC. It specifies CASSLKTGEDHNYGYTF.

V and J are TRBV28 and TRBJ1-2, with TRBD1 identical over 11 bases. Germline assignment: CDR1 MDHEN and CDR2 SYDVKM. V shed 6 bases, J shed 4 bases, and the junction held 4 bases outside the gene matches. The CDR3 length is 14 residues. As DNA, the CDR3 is TGTGCCAGCAGAGGACAGGGGGCATTCTATGGCTACACCTTC. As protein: CASRGQGAFYGYTF.

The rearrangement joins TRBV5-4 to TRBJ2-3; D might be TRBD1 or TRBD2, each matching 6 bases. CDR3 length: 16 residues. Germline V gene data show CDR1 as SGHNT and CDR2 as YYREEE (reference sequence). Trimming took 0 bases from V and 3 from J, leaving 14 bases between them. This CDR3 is CASSLAWGAGTDTQYF. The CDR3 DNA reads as TGTGCCAGCAGCTTGGCGTGGGGGGCAGGGACAGATACGCAGTATTTT.

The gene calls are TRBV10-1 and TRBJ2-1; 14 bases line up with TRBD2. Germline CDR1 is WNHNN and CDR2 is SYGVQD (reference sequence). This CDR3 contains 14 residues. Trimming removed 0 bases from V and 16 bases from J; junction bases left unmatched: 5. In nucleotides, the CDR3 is TGCGCCAGCAGTGAGTCTTTGGGACTAGCGGGAGAATTCTTC. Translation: CASSESLGLAGEFF.

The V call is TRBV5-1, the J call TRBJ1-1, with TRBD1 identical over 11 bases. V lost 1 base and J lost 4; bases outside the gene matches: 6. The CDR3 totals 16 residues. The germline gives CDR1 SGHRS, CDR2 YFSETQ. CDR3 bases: TGCGCCAGCAGCTTGACCGGGACAGGGGGGTCCACTGAAGCTTTCTTT. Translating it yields CASSLTGTGGSTEAFF.

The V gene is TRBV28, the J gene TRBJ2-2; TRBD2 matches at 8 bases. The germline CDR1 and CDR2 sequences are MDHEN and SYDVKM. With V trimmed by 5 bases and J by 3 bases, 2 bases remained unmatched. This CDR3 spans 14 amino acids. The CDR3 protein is CASSVAGYTGELFF. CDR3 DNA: TGTGCCAGCAGTGTAGCGGGGTACACCGGGGAGCTGTTTTTT.

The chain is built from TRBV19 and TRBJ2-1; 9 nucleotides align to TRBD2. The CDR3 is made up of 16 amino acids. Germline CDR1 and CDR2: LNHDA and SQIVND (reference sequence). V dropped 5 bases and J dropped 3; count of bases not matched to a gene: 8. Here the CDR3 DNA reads TGTGCCAGTAGTGACCTTAGCGGGAGCCTCTACAATGAGCAGTTCTTC. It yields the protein CASSDLSGSLYNEQFF.

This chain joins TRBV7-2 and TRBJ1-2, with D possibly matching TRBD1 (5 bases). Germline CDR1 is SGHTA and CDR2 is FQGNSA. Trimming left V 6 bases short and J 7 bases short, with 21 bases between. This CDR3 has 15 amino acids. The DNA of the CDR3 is TGTGCCAGCAGTCCCGACGGGACTCTTTGGGGTGGCTACACCTTC. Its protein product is CASSPDGTLWGGYTF.

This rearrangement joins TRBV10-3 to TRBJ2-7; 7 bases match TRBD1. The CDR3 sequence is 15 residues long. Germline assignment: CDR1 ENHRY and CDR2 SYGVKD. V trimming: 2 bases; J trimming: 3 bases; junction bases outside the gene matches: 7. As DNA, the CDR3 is TGTGCCATCAGTGAGGGGACAGCCGTCGACTACGAGCAGTACTTC. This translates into CAISEGTAVDYEQYF.

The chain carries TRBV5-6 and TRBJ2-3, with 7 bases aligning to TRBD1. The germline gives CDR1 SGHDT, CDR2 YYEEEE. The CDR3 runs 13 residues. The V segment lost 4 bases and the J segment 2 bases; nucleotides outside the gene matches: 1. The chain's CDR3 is CASSGQVTDTQYF. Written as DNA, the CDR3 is TGTGCCAGCAGCGGACAGGTCACAGATACGCAGTATTTT.

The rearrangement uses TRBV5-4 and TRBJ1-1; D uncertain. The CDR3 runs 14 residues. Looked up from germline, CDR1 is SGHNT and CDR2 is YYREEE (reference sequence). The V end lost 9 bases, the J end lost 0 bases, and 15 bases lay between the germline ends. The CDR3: CATTRDRMNTEAFF. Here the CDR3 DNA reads TGTGCCACCACCCGGGATCGCATGAACACTGAAGCTTTCTTT.

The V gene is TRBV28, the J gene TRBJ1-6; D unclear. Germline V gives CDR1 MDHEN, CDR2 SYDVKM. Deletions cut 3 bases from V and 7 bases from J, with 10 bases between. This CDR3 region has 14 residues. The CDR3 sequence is CASSLRPANSPLHF. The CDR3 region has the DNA TGTGCCAGCAGTTTGCGCCCCGCGAATTCACCCCTCCACTTT.

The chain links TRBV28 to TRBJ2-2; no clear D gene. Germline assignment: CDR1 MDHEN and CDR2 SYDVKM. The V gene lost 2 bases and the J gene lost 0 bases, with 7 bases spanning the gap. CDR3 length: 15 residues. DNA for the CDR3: TGTGCCAGCAGTTTAGCGGATGCGAACACCGGGGAGCTGTTTTTT. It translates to CASSLADANTGELFF.

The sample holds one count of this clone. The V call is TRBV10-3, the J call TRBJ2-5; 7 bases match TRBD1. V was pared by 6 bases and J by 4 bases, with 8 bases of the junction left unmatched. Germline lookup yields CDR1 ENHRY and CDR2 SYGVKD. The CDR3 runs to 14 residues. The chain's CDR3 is CAIRGIRQGETQYF. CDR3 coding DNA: TGTGCCATCAGAGGGATTAGACAGGGAGAGACCCAGTACTTC.

The CDR3 is CAGLADPTDTQYF. The CDR3 nucleotides are TGTGCCGGCCTTGCTGACCCGACAGATACGCAGTATTTT. The chain uses TRBV6-1 and TRBJ2-3; the D is unclear. The V end was cut by 11 bases, the J end by 3 bases, with 15 bases between. Germline-derived CDR1 and CDR2 are MNHNS and SASEGT. The length of the CDR3 is 13 residues.

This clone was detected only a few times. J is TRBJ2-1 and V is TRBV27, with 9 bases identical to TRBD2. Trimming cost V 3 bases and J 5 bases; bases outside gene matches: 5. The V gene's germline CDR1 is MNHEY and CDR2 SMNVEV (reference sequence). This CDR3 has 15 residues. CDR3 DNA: TGTGCCAGCAGTTTTGCGGGAGGGTCCAACAATGAGCAGTTCTTC. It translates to CASSFAGGSNNEQFF.

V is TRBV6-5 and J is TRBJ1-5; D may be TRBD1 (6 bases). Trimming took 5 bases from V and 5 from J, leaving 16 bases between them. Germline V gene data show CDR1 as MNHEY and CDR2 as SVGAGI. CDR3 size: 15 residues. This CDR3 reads CASSPSGGGYQPQHF. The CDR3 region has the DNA TGTGCCAGCAGTCCAAGTGGGGGCGGATATCAGCCCCAGCATTTT.